The present T cell receptor (beta chain) was sequenced within a study of blood T cell repertoires in COVID-19. About the study: The cDNA or gDNA used as material had been derived from T cells, B-cell-depleted T cells, or PBMCs.

Original processing methods: It was from reference gene primer amplification that nucleated cell counts were estimated. Profiling relied on immunoSEQ multiplex PCR, and the TCRdb table lists in-frame clones only, not all of them. The V and J calls and clone size are taken from that table; D and trimming were inferred from the DNA. This sample carries about 44,000 clones, around three quarters of them seen once, and the ten largest clones take around 60%. In germline, CDR1 is GTSNPN, CDR2 SVGIG (reference sequence). V lost 2 bases and J lost 0, with 9 bases in between. This CDR3 is built from 14 residues.

The rearrangement links TRBV30 to TRBJ2-3; D gene uncertain. Sequenced material: peripheral blood. This clonotype was obtained from an elderly man with acute or convalescent COVID-19. CDR3 bases: TGTGCCTGGAGTCGCACTTCTAGCACAGATACGCAGTATTTT. It encodes CAWSRTSSTDTQYF.